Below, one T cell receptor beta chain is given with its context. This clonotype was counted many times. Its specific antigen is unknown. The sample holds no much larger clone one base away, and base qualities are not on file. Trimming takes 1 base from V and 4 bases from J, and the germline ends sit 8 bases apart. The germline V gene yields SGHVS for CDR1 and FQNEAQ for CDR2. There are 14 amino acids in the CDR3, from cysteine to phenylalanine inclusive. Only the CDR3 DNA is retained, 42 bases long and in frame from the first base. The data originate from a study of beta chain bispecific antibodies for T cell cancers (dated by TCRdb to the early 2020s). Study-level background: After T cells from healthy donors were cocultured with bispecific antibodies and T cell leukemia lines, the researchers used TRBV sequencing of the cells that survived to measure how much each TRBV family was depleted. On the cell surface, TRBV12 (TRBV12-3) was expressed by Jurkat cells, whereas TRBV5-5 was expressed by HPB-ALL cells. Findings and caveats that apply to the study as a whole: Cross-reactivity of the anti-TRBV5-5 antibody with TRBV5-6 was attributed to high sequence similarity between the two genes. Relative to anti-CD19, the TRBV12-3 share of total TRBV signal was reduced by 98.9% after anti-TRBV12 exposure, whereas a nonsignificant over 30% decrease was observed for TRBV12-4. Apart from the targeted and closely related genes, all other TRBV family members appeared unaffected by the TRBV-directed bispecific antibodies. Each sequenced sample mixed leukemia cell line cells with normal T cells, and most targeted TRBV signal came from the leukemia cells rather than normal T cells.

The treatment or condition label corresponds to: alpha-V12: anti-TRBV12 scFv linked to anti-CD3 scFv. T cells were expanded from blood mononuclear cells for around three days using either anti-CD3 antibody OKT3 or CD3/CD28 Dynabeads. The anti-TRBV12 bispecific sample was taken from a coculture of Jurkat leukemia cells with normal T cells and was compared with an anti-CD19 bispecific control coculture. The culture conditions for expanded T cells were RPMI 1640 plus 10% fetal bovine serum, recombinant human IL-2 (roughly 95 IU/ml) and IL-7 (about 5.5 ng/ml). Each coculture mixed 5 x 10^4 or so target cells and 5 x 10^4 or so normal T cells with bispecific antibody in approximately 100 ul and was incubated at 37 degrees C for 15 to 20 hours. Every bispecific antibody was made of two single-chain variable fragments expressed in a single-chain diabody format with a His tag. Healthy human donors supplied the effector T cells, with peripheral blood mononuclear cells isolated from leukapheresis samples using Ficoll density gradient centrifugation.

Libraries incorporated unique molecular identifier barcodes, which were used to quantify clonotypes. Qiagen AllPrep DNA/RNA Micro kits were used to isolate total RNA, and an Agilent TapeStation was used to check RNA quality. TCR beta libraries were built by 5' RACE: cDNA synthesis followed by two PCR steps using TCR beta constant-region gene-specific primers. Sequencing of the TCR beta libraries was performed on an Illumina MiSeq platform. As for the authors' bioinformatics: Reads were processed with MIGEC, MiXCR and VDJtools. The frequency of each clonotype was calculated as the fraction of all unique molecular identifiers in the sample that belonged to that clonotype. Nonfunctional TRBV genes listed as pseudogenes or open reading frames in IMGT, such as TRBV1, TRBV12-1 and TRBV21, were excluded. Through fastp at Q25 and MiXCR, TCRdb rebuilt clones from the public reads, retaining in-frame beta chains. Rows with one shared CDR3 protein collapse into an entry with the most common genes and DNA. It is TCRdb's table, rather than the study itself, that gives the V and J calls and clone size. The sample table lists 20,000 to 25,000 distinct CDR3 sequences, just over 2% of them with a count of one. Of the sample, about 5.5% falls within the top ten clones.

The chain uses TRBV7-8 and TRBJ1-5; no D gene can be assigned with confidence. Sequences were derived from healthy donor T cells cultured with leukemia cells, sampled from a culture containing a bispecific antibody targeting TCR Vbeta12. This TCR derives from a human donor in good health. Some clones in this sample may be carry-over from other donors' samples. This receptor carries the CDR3 CASSLEAANQPQHF. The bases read TGTGCCAGCAGCTTAGAGGCCGCTAATCAGCCCCAGCATTTT. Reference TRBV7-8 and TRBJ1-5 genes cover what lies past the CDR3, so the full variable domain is GAGVSQSPRYKVAKRGQDVALRCDPISGHVSLFWYQQALGQGPEFLTYFQNEAQLDKSGLPSDRFFAERPEGSVSTLKIQRTQQEDSAVYLCASSLEAANQPQHFGDGTRLSIL.